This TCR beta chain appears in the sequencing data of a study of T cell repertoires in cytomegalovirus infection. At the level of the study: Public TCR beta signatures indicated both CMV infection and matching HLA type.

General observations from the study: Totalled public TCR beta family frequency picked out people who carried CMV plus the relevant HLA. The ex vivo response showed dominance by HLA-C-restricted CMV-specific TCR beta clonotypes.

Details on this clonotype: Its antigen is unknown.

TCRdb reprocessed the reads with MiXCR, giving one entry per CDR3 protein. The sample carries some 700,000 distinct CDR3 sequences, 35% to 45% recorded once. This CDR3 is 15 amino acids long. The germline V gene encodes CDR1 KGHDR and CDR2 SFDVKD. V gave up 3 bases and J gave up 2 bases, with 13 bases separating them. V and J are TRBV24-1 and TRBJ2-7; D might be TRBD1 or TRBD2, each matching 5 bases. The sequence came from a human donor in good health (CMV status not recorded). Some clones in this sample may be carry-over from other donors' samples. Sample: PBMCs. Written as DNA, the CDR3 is TGTGCCACCAGTGATCCCGGGACCCTCCCCTACGAGCAGTACTTC. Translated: CATSDPGTLPYEQYF.